These 12 T cell receptor beta chains were all obtained from the same sample, sequenced in a study of blood T cell repertoires in COVID-19. TCRdb's table, derived via immunoSEQ multiplex PCR, lists solely in-frame clones and lacks some. Of about 95,000 clones listed, about 89% are singletons. Material for sequencing was peripheral blood. Receptor source: a man in his 60s with COVID-19, enrolled during active disease.

The V gene is TRBV3-1 (or the pseudogene TRBV3-2), the J gene TRBJ2-1; a possible D gene is TRBD2 (5 bases). The V gene lost 3 bases and the J gene lost 2 bases, with 11 bases spanning the gap. In germline, CDR1 is LGHDT, CDR2 YNNKEL (reference sequence). The length of the CDR3 is 15 residues. This CDR3 reads CASSHEEAAYNEQFF. As DNA, the CDR3 is TGTGCCAGCAGCCATGAGGAGGCGGCCTACAATGAGCAGTTCTTC.

The rearrangement uses TRBV10-3 and TRBJ2-7, with a tentative D call TRBD1 (5 bases). The CDR3 spans 13 residues. V was shortened by 0 bases and J by 5 bases, with 8 bases between the two germline ends. CDR1 and CDR2 from the germline V gene are ENHRY and SYGVKD. The CDR3 bases are TGTGCCATCAGTGAGTCAGGGGCCCACGAGCAGTACTTC. It encodes CAISESGAHEQYF.

V and J are TRBV7-3 and TRBJ2-1; D not certain. There are 14 residues in the CDR3. In germline, CDR1 is SGHTA, CDR2 FQGTGA. Trimming removed 0 bases from V and 7 bases from J, with 10 bases in between. CDR3 DNA: TGTGCCAGCAGCTTAACTGCTGGCAGGAATGAGCAGTTCTTC. Translating gives CASSLTAGRNEQFF.

This clone appeared a few times. J is TRBJ2-5 and V is TRBV11-1, with 7 positions matching TRBD2. Trimming removed 3 bases from V and 2 bases from J; junction bases left unmatched: 6. Germline V gene sequence: CDR1 SGHAT, CDR2 FQDESV (reference sequence). The CDR3 loop spans 15 amino acids. The CDR3 sequence is CASSLDGGWQETQYF. The DNA of the CDR3 is TGTGCCAGCAGCTTGGACGGGGGGTGGCAAGAGACCCAGTACTTC. Combining the CDR3 with reference TRBV11-1 and TRBJ2-5 gives the whole variable domain EAEVAQSPRYKITEKSQAVAFWCDPISGHATLYWYRQILGQGPELLVQFQDESVVDDSQLPKDRFSAERLKGVDSTLKIQPAELGDSAMYLCASSLDGGWQETQYFGPGTRLLVL.

The rearrangement uses TRBV6-5 and TRBJ1-2, with a weak D call TRBD1 (6 bases). Germline CDR1 reads MNHEY; CDR2 reads SVGAGI. V was shortened by 7 bases and J by 2 bases, with 11 bases between the two germline ends. CDR3 length equals 13 residues. For the CDR3, the DNA is TGTGCCAGCAAACGGACAGAAAACTATGGCTACACCTTC. Protein sequence: CASKRTENYGYTF.

The gene calls are TRBV6-5 and TRBJ2-7; 7 bases agree with TRBD1. CDR1 and CDR2 (germline): MNHEY, SVGAGI. V trimming: 7 bases; J trimming: 4 bases; junction bases outside the gene matches: 7. This CDR3 has 13 residues. The CDR3 region has the DNA TGTGCCAGCAATCCGGGACAGACGTACGAGCAGTACTTC. Protein: CASNPGQTYEQYF.

This chain connects TRBV7-6 to TRBJ2-2; D perhaps matches TRBD1 (5 bases). Trimming cost V 8 bases and J 0 bases, with 10 bases left between them. From germline, CDR1 is SGHVS and CDR2 FNYEAQ. The CDR3 consists of 14 residues. As DNA, the CDR3 is TGTGCCAGCGGGGCCAGGACGAACACCGGGGAGCTGTTTTTT. Its protein product is CASGARTNTGELFF.

This chain connects TRBV27 to TRBJ2-1; D is perhaps TRBD2 (5 bases). The CDR3 spans 16 residues. The germline gives CDR1 MNHEY, CDR2 SMNVEV (reference sequence). Trimming removed 0 bases from V and 7 bases from J, with 16 bases in between. Written as DNA, the CDR3 is TGTGCCAGCAGTTTATCTCCGGGATGGGGTCAGAATGAGCAGTTCTTC. Translation: CASSLSPGWGQNEQFF.

The chain employs TRBV5-1 and TRBJ2-3; 12 nucleotides align to TRBD2. This CDR3 is built from 17 residues. After removal of 0 bases from V and 3 bases from J, the junction contained 5 bases not matched to a gene. Germline CDR1 reads SGHRS; CDR2 reads YFSETQ. CDR3 in amino acids: CASSLAASGRDTDTQYF. In DNA form, the CDR3 reads TGCGCCAGCAGCTTGGCGGCTAGCGGGAGGGATACAGATACGCAGTATTTT.

CDR3 region: CASSLGWREQFF. CDR3 in DNA: TGTGCCAGCAGCTTAGGTTGGAGAGAGCAGTTCTTC. The chain is built from TRBV7-9 and TRBJ2-1; D not certain. Trimming removed 1 base at V and 10 bases at J, with 8 bases between. This CDR3 has 12 amino acids. Germline CDR1 SEHNR, CDR2 FQNEAQ (reference sequence).

The chain recombines TRBV2 with TRBJ1-2; D unresolved. This CDR3 contains 13 residues. The ends were cut back, 7 bases at V and 2 bases at J, with 11 bases in the middle. Germline V lookup: CDR1 SNHLY, CDR2 FYNNEI. This chain's CDR3 is CASNTFENYGYTF. CDR3 nucleotides: TGTGCCAGCAATACTTTTGAAAACTATGGCTACACCTTC.

The genes are TRBV15 and TRBJ2-7; weak D call: TRBD1 (5 bases). This CDR3 contains 15 residues. V lost 0 bases to trimming and J lost 5 bases, with 14 bases between them. Looked up from germline, CDR1 is LNHNV and CDR2 is YYDKDF (reference sequence). The CDR3 nucleotides are TGTGCCACCAGCAGAGACTGGGGCGCCGTGAACGAGCAGTACTTC. It codes for CATSRDWGAVNEQYF.